These 8 T cell receptor beta chains originate from one sample sequenced in a study of T cell responses to AZD1222 COVID-19 vaccine. Sequencing was performed with immunoSEQ multiplex PCR; in TCRdb, only in-frame clones are kept and a portion is missing. Here the sample spans tens of thousands of clones, roughly 84% being singletons. The sequencing used peripheral blood, collected on day 0 of AZD1222 vaccination. The receptors shown here come from an adult in good health.

The chain has TRBV7-8 and TRBJ1-2, with 7 positions matching TRBD1. CDR1 is SGHVS and CDR2 is FQNEAQ in the germline V gene. The CDR3 has 15 amino acids. V was pared by 4 bases and J by 6 bases, with 11 bases of the junction left unmatched. The CDR3 DNA is TGTGCCAGCAGCTCCGAAGACAGGGAAGCCAATGGCTACACCTTC. This codes for CASSSEDREANGYTF.

V and J are TRBV10-3 and TRBJ2-4, with no clear D. Trimming removed 3 bases at V and 1 base at J, with 13 bases between. The CDR3 extends over 16 amino acids. Germline CDR1 and CDR2: ENHRY and SYGVKD. CDR3 amino acids: CAISDPPRNAKNIQYF. CDR3 bases: TGTGCCATCAGTGACCCTCCACGAAACGCCAAAAACATTCAGTACTTC.

The chain joins TRBV5-1 to TRBJ1-1; 7 nucleotides agree with TRBD1. Germline lookup yields CDR1 SGHRS and CDR2 YFSETQ. The CDR3 is 16 residues long. J was trimmed by 0 bases and V by 3 bases; bases with no gene match: 8. CDR3: CASSSHGTAMNTEAFF. The DNA for the CDR3 is TGCGCCAGCAGCTCCCATGGGACAGCTATGAACACTGAAGCTTTCTTT. Filled out from reference TRBV5-1 and TRBJ1-1, the complete variable domain reads KAGVTQTPRYLIKTRGQQVTLSCSPISGHRSVSWYQQTPGQGLQFLFEYFSETQRNKGNFPGRFSGRQFSNSRSEMNVSTLELGDSALYLCASSSHGTAMNTEAFFGQGTRLTVV.

The chain employs TRBV7-2 and TRBJ2-4, with 12 bases matching TRBD2. Germline values: CDR1 SGHTA, CDR2 FQGNSA. Unmatched junction bases numbered 4, after V lost 1 base and J lost 6 bases. The CDR3 runs 16 residues. Here the CDR3 reads CASSLELAGGLNIQYF. The CDR3 DNA is TGTGCCAGCAGCTTAGAACTAGCGGGGGGTCTAAACATTCAGTACTTC.

This chain links TRBV9 with TRBJ1-1; 9 bases match TRBD1. Germline CDR1 reads SGDLS; CDR2 reads YYNGEE. The CDR3 contains 15 residues. The J segment lost 5 bases and the V segment lost 6 bases, leaving 11 bases of the junction unmatched. This CDR3 reads CASNAGTGGNTEAFF. In DNA, the CDR3 is TGTGCCAGCAACGCGGGTACAGGGGGCAATACTGAAGCTTTCTTT. Filled out from reference TRBV9 and TRBJ1-1, the complete variable domain reads DSGVTQTPKHLITATGQRVTLRCSPRSGDLSVYWYQQSLDQGLQFLIQYYNGEERAKGNILERFSAQQFPDLHSELNLSSLELGDSALYFCASNAGTGGNTEAFFGQGTRLTVV.

The chain has TRBV18 and TRBJ2-3; 16 bases align to TRBD2. Germline lookup yields CDR1 KGHSH and CDR2 LQKENI. V dropped 3 bases and J dropped 5; count of bases not matched to a gene: 5. The CDR3 has 17 amino acids. The CDR3 region is CASSPGTSGGALDTQYF. CDR3 DNA sequence: TGTGCCAGCTCACCCGGGACTAGCGGGGGGGCCCTAGATACGCAGTATTTT.

This clone was observed many times. The chain couples TRBV21-1 to TRBJ1-6; the DNA was not compared with TRBD1, the D call given in the table. TRBV21-1 is described as a pseudogene. The CDR3 totals 14 residues. This chain's CDR3 is CASSKWYRLRTLHF. CDR3 nucleotides: TGTGCCAGCAGCAAATGGTACAGGCTTAGGACCCTCCACTTT.

In DNA form, the CDR3 reads TGTGCCAGCCTTAACGCCTTCCACTCCTACAATGAGCAGTTCTTC. Protein product: CASLNAFHSYNEQFF. The genes are TRBV5-6 and TRBJ2-1; no definite D call. This CDR3 has 15 residues. The V and J ends lost 7 bases and 0 bases respectively, with 14 bases between them. Germline-derived CDR1 and CDR2 are SGHDT and YYEEEE.